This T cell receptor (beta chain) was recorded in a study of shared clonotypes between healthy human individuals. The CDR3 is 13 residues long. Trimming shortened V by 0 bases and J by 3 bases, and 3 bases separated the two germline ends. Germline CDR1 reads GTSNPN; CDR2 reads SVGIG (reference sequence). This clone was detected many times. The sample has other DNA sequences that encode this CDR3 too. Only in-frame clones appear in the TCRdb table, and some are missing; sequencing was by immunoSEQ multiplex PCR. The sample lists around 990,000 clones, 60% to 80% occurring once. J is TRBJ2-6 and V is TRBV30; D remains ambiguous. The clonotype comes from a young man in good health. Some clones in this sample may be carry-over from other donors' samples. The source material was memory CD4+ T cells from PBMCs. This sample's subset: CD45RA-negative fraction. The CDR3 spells CAWSVGGANVLTF. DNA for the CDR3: TGTGCCTGGAGTGTGGGTGGGGCCAACGTCCTGACTTTC.